This entry is about one TCR beta chain. The V and J ends lost 5 bases and 5 bases respectively, with 21 bases between them. The CDR3 length is 16 residues. Germline V lookup: CDR1 SEHNR, CDR2 FQNEAQ (reference sequence). This entry comes from a study of T cells in localized non-small cell lung cancer. Some clones are missing from TCRdb's copy, which holds only in-frame ones; the method was immunoSEQ multiplex PCR. The table records over 35,000 clones, 81% of them present only once. The source of this sequence is a male donor at least 60 years old with stage II lung adenocarcinoma. The chain is built from TRBV7-9 and TRBJ2-5; possible D gene TRBD1, 7 bases. The material sequenced was peripheral blood mononuclear cells, taken before any cancer treatment. This CDR3 reads CASSDRDSGGGETQYF. The CDR3 DNA reads as TGTGCCAGCAGCGACCGGGACTCAGGAGGGGGCGAGACCCAGTACTTC.